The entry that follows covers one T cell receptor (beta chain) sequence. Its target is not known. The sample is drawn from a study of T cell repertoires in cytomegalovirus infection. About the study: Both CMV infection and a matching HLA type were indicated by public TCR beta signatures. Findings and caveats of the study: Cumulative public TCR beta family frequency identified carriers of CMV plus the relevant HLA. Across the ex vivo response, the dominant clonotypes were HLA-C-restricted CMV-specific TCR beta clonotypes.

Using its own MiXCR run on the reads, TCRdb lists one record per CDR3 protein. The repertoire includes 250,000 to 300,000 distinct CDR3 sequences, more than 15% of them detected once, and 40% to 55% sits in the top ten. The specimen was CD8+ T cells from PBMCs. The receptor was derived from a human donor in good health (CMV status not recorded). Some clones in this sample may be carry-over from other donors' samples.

The CDR3 sequence: CASSDGGKGVSYEQYF. Here the CDR3 DNA reads TGTGCCAGCAGTGACGGCGGGAAGGGGGTCTCCTACGAGCAGTACTTC. The V gene is TRBV6-4, the J gene TRBJ2-7, with D perhaps assigned TRBD1 or TRBD2 (6 bases each). V was trimmed by 2 bases and J by 0 bases, leaving 14 bases between them. The germline V gene encodes CDR1 MRHNA and CDR2 SNTAGT. This CDR3 region has 16 residues.